This T cell receptor beta chain was recorded in a study of CXCR3-negative and CXCR3-positive naive CD8 T cells. Study-level findings and limits: CXCR3-positive naive cells carried more hydrophobic TRB CDR3s than CXCR3-negative ones.

The CDR3 extends over 15 amino acids. Germline CDR1 reads SGHVS; CDR2 reads FQNEAQ. As regards this clonotype: What it binds is unknown.

5' RACE that incorporated UMI labels was used to prepare the TRB cDNA libraries. TCRdb re-called the 5' RACE reads and shows each CDR3 protein once, DNA omitted. Recorded for this sample: some 54,000 distinct CDR3 sequences. The chain has TRBV7-8 and TRBJ2-1. The clonotype comes from a human donor in good health. Some clones in this sample may be carry-over from other donors' samples. The sequenced sample was naive CXCR3+ CD8+ T cells from blood. As to subset: CD45RO-CCR7+CD27+CD95- naive CD8+ T cells expressing CXCR3 (TNR3+). The chain's CDR3 is CASSLAKPRRVEQFF.